This T cell receptor (beta chain) was identified during a study of shared clonotypes between healthy human individuals. Germline assignment: CDR1 SGHRS and CDR2 YFSETQ. The CDR3 consists of 17 residues. With 4 bases clipped from V and 7 bases from J, the junction kept 12 bases outside the gene matches. Libraries were prepared by immunoSEQ multiplex PCR; TCRdb keeps only in-frame clonotypes and omits some of them. This table has some 690,000 clones, 90% appearing once. This clone was seen just once. Combining CD45RO+ cells with CCR7-negative CD45RA+ TemRA cells gave CD8 memory. Sequenced: memory CD8+ T cells from PBMCs. Stated subset: CD45RO+ cells pooled with CCR7-negative TemRA cells. The receptor was derived from a young man in good health. Some clones in this sample may be carry-over from other donors' samples. V is TRBV5-1 and J is TRBJ2-2; 11 nucleotides align to TRBD2. In DNA, the CDR3 is TGCGCCAGCAGCCTCGGGACTAGCGGCCCCTCGGTCGGGGAGCTGTTTTTT. Translated, it gives CASSLGTSGPSVGELFF.